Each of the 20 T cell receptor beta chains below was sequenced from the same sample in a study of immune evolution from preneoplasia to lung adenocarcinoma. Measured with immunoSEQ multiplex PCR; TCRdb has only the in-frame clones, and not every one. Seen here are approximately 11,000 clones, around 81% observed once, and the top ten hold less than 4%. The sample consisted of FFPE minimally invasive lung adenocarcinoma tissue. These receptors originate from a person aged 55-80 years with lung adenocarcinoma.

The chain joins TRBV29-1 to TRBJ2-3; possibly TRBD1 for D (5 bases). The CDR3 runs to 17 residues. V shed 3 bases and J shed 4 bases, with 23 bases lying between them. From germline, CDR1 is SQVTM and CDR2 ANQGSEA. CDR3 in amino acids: CSVDRAIPLLHADTQYF. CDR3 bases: TGCAGCGTTGACAGGGCCATACCCCTATTACACGCAGATACGCAGTATTTT.

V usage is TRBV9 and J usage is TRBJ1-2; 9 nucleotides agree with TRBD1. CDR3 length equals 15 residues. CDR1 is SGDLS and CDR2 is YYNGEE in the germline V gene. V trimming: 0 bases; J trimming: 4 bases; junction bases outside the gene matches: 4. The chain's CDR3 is CASSVGGTGPYGYTF. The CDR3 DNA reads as TGTGCCAGCAGCGTAGGGGGGACAGGGCCCTATGGCTACACCTTC.

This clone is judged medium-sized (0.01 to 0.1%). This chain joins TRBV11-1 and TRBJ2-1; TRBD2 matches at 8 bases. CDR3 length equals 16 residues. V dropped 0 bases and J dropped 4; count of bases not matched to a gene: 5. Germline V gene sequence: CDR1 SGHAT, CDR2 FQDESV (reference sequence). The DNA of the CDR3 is TGTGCCAGCAGCTTAGCTCCGGGACTAGAATACAATGAGCAGTTCTTC. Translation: CASSLAPGLEYNEQFF.

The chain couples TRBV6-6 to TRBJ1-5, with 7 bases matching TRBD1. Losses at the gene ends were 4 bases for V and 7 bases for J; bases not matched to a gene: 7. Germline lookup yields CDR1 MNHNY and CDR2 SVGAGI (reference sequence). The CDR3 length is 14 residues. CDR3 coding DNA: TGTGCCAGCAGTTTTACAGGGGAGGGGCAGCCCCAGCATTTT. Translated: CASSFTGEGQPQHF.

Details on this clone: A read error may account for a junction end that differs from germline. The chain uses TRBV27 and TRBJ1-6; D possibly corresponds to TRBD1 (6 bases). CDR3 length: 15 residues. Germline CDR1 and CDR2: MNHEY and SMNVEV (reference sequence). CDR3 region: CASSPSLTGNSPLHF. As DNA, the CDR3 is TGTGCCAGCAGTCCCTCACTAACAGGGAATTCACCCCTCCATTTT.

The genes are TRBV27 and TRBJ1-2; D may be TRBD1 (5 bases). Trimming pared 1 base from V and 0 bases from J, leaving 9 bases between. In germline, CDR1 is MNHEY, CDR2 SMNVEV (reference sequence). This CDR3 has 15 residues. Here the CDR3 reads CASSLLQGANYGYTF. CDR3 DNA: TGTGCCAGCAGTTTATTGCAGGGAGCTAACTATGGCTACACCTTC.

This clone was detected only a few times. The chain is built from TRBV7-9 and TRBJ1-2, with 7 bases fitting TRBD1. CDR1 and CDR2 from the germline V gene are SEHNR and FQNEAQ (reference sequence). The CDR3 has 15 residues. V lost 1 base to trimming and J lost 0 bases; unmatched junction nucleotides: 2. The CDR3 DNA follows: TGTGCCAGCAGCTTAGGGGACAGACCTAACTATGGCTACACCTTC. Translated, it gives CASSLGDRPNYGYTF.

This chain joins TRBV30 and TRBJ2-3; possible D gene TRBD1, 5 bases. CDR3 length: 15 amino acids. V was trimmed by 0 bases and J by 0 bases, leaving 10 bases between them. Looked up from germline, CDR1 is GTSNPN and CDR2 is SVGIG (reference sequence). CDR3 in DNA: TGTGCCTGGAGTGTGGGGCAGATTAGCACAGATACGCAGTATTTT. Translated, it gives CAWSVGQISTDTQYF. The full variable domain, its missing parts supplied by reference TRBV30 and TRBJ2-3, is SQTIHQWPATLVQPVGSPLSLECTVEGTSNPNLYWYRQAAGRGLQLLFYSVGIGQISSEVPQNLSASRPQDRQFILSSKKLLLSDSGFYLCAWSVGQISTDTQYFGPGTRLTVL.

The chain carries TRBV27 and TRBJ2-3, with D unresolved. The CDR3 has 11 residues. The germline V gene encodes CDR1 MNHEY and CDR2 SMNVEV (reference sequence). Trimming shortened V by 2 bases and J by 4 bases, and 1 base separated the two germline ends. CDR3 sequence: CASSLADTQYF. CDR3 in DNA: TGTGCCAGCAGTTTAGCAGATACGCAGTATTTT.

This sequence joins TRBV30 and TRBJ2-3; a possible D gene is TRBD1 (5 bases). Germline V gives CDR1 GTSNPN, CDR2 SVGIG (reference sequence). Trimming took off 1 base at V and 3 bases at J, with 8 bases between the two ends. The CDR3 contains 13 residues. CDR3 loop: CAWSEGITDTQYF. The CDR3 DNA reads TGTGCCTGGAGTGAGGGGATTACAGATACGCAGTATTTT.

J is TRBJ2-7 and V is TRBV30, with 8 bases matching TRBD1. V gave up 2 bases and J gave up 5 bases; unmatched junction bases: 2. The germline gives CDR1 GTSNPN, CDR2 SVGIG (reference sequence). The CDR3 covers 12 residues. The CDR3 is CAWSRQGNEQYF. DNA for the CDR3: TGTGCCTGGAGTAGACAGGGGAACGAGCAGTACTTC.

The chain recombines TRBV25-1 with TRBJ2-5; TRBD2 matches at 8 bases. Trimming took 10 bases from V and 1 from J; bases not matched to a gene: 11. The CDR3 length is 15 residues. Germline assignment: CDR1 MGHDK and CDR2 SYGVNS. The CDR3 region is CATTKAGLAQETQYF. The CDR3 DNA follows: TGTGCCACCACAAAAGCCGGACTAGCCCAAGAGACCCAGTACTTC. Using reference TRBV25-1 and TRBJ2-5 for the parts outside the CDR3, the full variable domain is EADIYQTPRYLVIGTGKKITLECSQTMGHDKMYWYQQDPGMELHLIHYSYGVNSTEKGDLSSESTVSRIRTEHFPLTLESARPSHTSQYLCATTKAGLAQETQYFGPGTRLLVL.

Written as DNA, the CDR3 is TGTGCCTCACTTGCGCGTAGCGGGGGCGATGAGCAGTTCTTC. It is translated as CASLARSGGDEQFF. The chain couples TRBV10-3 to TRBJ2-1; TRBD2 matches at 9 bases. The trim removed 11 bases at V and 8 bases at J, leaving 13 bases unmatched. The length of the CDR3 is 14 residues. Per germline, CDR1 ENHRY and CDR2 SYGVKD.

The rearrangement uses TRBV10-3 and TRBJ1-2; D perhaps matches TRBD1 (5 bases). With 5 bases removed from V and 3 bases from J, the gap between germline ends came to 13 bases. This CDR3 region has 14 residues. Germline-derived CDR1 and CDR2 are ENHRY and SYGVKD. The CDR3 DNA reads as TGTGCCATCAGTTTCGAATCAGGGCACTATGGCTACACCTTC. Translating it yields CAISFESGHYGYTF.

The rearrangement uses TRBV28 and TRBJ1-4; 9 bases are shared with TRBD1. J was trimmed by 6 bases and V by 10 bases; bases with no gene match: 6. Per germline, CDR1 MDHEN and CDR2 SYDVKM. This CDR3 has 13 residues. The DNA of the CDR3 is TGTGCCACCGAACAGGGGGCAGATGAAAAACTGTTTTTT. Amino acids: CATEQGADEKLFF.

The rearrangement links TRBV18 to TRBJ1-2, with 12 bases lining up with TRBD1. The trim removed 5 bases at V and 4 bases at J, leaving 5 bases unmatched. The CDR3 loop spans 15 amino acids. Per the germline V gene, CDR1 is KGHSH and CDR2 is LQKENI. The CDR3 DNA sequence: TGTGCCAGCTCATCGGGACAGGGGGCGTTCTATGGCTACACCTTC. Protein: CASSSGQGAFYGYTF.

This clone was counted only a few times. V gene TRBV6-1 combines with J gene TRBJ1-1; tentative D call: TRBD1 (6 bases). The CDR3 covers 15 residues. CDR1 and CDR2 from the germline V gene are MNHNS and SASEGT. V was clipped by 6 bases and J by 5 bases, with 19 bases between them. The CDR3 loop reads CASSQESGAGTEAFF. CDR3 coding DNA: TGTGCCAGCAGCCAAGAGTCGGGGGCGGGGACTGAAGCTTTCTTT.

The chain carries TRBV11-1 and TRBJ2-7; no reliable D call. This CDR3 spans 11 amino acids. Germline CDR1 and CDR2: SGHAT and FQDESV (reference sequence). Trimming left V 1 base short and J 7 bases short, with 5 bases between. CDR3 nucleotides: TGTGCCAGCAGCTTAGAAGGGGAGCAGTACTTC. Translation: CASSLEGEQYF.

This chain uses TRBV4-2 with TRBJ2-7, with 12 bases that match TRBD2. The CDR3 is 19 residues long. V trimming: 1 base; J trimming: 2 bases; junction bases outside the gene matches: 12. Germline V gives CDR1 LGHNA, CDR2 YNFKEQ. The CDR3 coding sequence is TGTGCCAGCAGCCAAGGACCGCTCCCACTAGCGGGAGGAACCTACGAGCAGTACTTC. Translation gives CASSQGPLPLAGGTYEQYF.

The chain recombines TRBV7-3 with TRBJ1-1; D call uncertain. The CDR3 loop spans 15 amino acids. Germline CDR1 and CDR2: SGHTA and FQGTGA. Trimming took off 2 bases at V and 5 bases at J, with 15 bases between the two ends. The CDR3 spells CASSLHTDKGTEAFF. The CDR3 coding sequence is TGTGCCAGCAGCTTACACACCGACAAAGGGACTGAAGCTTTCTTT.